What follows are 17 T cell receptor beta chains derived from one specimen sequenced in a study of technical replicates of blood from a few donors. Libraries were prepared by immunoSEQ multiplex PCR; TCRdb keeps only in-frame clonotypes and omits some of them. The data show tens of thousands of clones, about 94% seen once. Sequences were obtained from T cells isolated from PBMCs. Receptor source: a human donor in good health.

The chain carries TRBV7-6 and TRBJ1-5; the D is unclear. The V end was cut by 1 base, the J end by 1 base, with 14 bases between. This CDR3 is 17 amino acids long. Germline V gene data show CDR1 as SGHVS and CDR2 as FNYEAQ. CDR3 region: CASSLGLARGSNQPQHF. CDR3 in DNA: TGTGCCAGCAGCTTAGGCCTCGCGCGAGGCAGCAATCAGCCCCAGCATTTT.

The CDR3 bases are TGTGCCAGCTCACCTCAGGGCAGCTATAATTCACCCCTCCACTTT. It specifies CASSPQGSYNSPLHF. The rearrangement joins TRBV18 to TRBJ1-6; D might be TRBD1 (5 bases). The CDR3 has 15 amino acids. Germline-derived CDR1 and CDR2 are KGHSH and LQKENI. V was clipped by 3 bases and J by 3 bases, with 9 bases between them.

The chain uses TRBV6-5 and TRBJ2-3, with D uncertain. In germline, CDR1 is MNHEY, CDR2 SVGAGI. V lost 6 bases, J lost 4 bases, and 17 bases lay in between. CDR3 length: 15 amino acids. The CDR3 here is CASSLLVGRSDTQYF. In nucleotides, the CDR3 is TGTGCCAGCAGCCTACTGGTCGGCAGGTCAGATACGCAGTATTTT.

This chain uses TRBV11-3 with TRBJ1-3, with D possibly being TRBD1 (5 bases). CDR1 is SGHNT and CDR2 is YENEEA in the germline V gene. Trimming shortened V by 1 base and J by 8 bases, and 12 bases separated the two germline ends. There are 14 residues in the CDR3. The CDR3 is CASSLGQPGDTIYF. In DNA, the CDR3 is TGTGCCAGCAGCTTAGGACAGCCTGGGGACACCATATATTTT. Full variable domain (outside the CDR3, taken from reference TRBV11-3 and TRBJ1-3): EAGVVQSPRYKIIEKKQPVAFWCNPISGHNTLYWYLQNLGQGPELLIRYENEEAVDDSQLPKDRFSAERLKGVDSTLKIQPAELGDSAVYLCASSLGQPGDTIYFGEGSWLTVV.

The chain joins TRBV5-1 to TRBJ2-7, with D perhaps TRBD2 (5 bases). From germline, CDR1 is SGHRS and CDR2 YFSETQ. This CDR3 has 16 amino acids. V dropped 3 bases and J dropped 0 bases, with 16 bases sitting between them. Here the CDR3 reads CASSSRTRESSYEQYF. CDR3 nucleotide sequence: TGCGCCAGCAGCTCCCGGACGAGGGAGAGCTCCTACGAGCAGTACTTC.

With regard to this clone: This sample also contains other DNA sequences that code for the same CDR3. This rearrangement joins TRBV4-1 to TRBJ1-1; TRBD1 aligns across 7 bases. CDR3 length: 15 residues. CDR1 is MGHRA and CDR2 is YSYEKL in the germline V gene. V dropped 6 bases and J dropped 3; count of bases not matched to a gene: 10. The CDR3 region is CASRQGLLDYTEAFF. CDR3 nucleotides: TGCGCCAGCAGACAGGGGCTTTTGGATTACACTGAAGCTTTCTTT.

The chain combines TRBV15 with TRBJ1-2, with TRBD1 identical over 9 bases. V was clipped by 6 bases and J by 8 bases; unmatched bases: 13. The CDR3 is 15 amino acids. Germline CDR1 LNHNV, CDR2 YYDKDF (reference sequence). The CDR3 loop is CATRGRGQGADGYTF. The CDR3 DNA is TGTGCCACCAGAGGCCGGGGACAGGGTGCTGACGGCTACACCTTC. The full variable domain, its missing parts supplied by reference TRBV15 and TRBJ1-2, is DAMVIQNPRYQVTQFGKPVTLSCSQTLNHNVMYWYQQKSSQAPKLLFHYYDKDFNNEADTPDNFQSRRPNTSFCFLDIRSPGLGDTAMYLCATRGRGQGADGYTFGSGTRLTVV.

J is TRBJ2-3 and V is TRBV28; perhaps TRBD2 as D (5 bases). Trimming removed 6 bases at V and 14 bases at J, with 24 bases between. The CDR3 totals 14 residues. CDR1 and CDR2 from the germline V gene are MDHEN and SYDVKM. CDR3 region: CASSPRSGGTEGYF. As DNA, the CDR3 is TGTGCCAGCAGCCCGAGGAGTGGTGGCACCGAGGGGTATTTT.

The chain carries TRBV10-1 and TRBJ1-6, with D possibly matching TRBD1 (6 bases). The CDR3 totals 14 residues. Germline lookup yields CDR1 WNHNN and CDR2 SYGVQD (reference sequence). Between the trimmed V and J ends, which lost 3 bases and 8 bases, there was a span of 11 bases. The CDR3 spells CASSDGRGDSPLHF. The CDR3 nucleotides read TGCGCCAGCAGTGACGGCAGGGGAGATTCACCCCTCCACTTT.

This clone was seen once. The CDR3 spells CASVGGPIYGYTF. The CDR3 DNA reads TGTGCCAGTGTGGGTGGGCCCATCTATGGCTACACCTTC. The V and J genes are TRBV19 and TRBJ1-2; D gene unclear. In germline, CDR1 is LNHDA, CDR2 SQIVND (reference sequence). The V end lost 8 bases, the J end lost 4 bases, and 14 bases lay between the germline ends. The CDR3 has 13 residues.

This sequence joins TRBV5-1 and TRBJ1-4, with D unclear. The length of the CDR3 is 16 residues. CDR1 is SGHRS, CDR2 YFSETQ, per germline. V lost 3 bases and J lost 4, with 16 bases in between. CDR3 residues: CASSSSPQRFNEKLFF. The CDR3 DNA sequence: TGCGCCAGCAGCTCCTCCCCGCAGCGCTTTAATGAAAAACTGTTTTTT.

This chain links TRBV28 with TRBJ2-5, with 7 bases that match TRBD1. Germline assignment: CDR1 MDHEN and CDR2 SYDVKM. J gave up 5 bases and V 6 bases, and 12 bases lay outside the gene matches. This CDR3 is 15 amino acids long. The CDR3 is CASSSQTGSAETQYF. Here the CDR3 DNA reads TGTGCCAGCAGCAGTCAGACAGGGTCGGCGGAGACCCAGTACTTC.

The V call is TRBV10-3, the J call TRBJ2-1, with D possibly TRBD2 on 6 matching bases. Per the germline V gene, CDR1 is ENHRY and CDR2 is SYGVKD. The CDR3 consists of 15 residues. Trimming left V 4 bases short and J 4 bases short, with 14 bases between. CDR3 sequence: CAISGMWRGYNEQFF. CDR3 nucleotide sequence: TGTGCCATCAGTGGTATGTGGCGGGGTTACAATGAGCAGTTCTTC.

The chain has TRBV4-1 and TRBJ2-7, with 7 bases lining up with TRBD1. Germline CDR1 MGHRA, CDR2 YSYEKL. This CDR3 has 16 residues. The ends lost 0 bases at V and 2 bases at J; junction bases unmatched: 7. The DNA of the CDR3 is TGCGCCAGCAGCCAAGATCAGGGGGTTACCGCCTACGAGCAGTACTTC. This gives the protein CASSQDQGVTAYEQYF.

The genes are TRBV10-1 and TRBJ2-7, with 7 positions matching TRBD2. The CDR3 loop spans 16 amino acids. The germline gives CDR1 WNHNN, CDR2 SYGVQD (reference sequence). V lost 2 bases to trimming and J lost 0 bases; unmatched junction nucleotides: 7. CDR3 sequence: CASSEDSGRFSYEQYF. CDR3 nucleotide sequence: TGCGCCAGCAGTGAGGATAGCGGGCGGTTCTCCTACGAGCAGTACTTC.

The rearrangement links TRBV6-5 to TRBJ2-3; TRBD2 matches at 8 bases. The CDR3 is made up of 15 amino acids. With V trimmed by 2 bases and J by 2 bases, 3 bases remained unmatched. Germline V CDR1 and CDR2: MNHEY, SVGAGI. CDR3 bases: TGTGCCAGCAGTTACGGCGGGGGGCTCACAGATACGCAGTATTTT. It is translated as CASSYGGGLTDTQYF.

This clone was recorded only once. The chain employs TRBV5-6 and TRBJ2-3, with TRBD2 matching 7 bases. The CDR3 consists of 15 residues. CDR1 is SGHDT, CDR2 YYEEEE, per germline. V dropped 1 base and J dropped 4; count of bases not matched to a gene: 6. CDR3 protein: CASSLWGGSADTQYF. The DNA of the CDR3 is TGTGCCAGCAGCTTGTGGGGCGGGAGTGCAGATACGCAGTATTTT.